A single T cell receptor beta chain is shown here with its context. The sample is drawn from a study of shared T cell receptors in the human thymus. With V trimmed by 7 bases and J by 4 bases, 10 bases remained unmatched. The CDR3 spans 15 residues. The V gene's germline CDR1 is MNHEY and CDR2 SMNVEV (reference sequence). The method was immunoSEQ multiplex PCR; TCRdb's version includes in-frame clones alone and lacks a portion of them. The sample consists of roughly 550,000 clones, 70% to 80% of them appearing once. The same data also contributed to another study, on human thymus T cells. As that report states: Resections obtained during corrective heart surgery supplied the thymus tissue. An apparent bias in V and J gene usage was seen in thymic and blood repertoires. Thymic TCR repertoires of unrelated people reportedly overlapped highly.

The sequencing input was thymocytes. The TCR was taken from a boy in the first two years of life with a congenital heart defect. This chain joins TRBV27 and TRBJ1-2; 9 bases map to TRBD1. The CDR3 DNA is TGTGCCAGCACCAAGGACAGGGGAGGTTGCTATGGCTACACCTTC. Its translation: CASTKDRGGCYGYTF.